This TCR beta chain came from a study of PD-1 blockade in classical Hodgkin lymphoma. Study in general: Intravenous infusions of nivolumab 3 mg/kg reached patients every 2 weeks. Study-wide results and caveats: After ASCT, patients who started nivolumab under 1 year later were excluded. Complete responders had baseline diversity similar to newly diagnosed patients. In CD4+ cells, TCR diversity went up significantly by C4D1, but in CD8+ cells it did not.

Noted time point: cycle 4 day 1 (C4D1), after 6 weeks of nivolumab. Every patient was affected by relapse after autologous stem cell transplantation, while exposure to brentuximab vedotin was not uniform. CD8+ T cells were isolated from thawed PBMCs by magnetic negative selection. The table came from immunoSEQ multiplex PCR; TCRdb's copy has only in-frame clones and leaves some out. The top ten hold roughly 5% of the sample, which has some 18,000 clones, roughly nine tenths seen once. Worth noting for this clone: The antigen remains undetermined.

The CDR3 extends over 12 amino acids. Trimming cost V 5 bases and J 9 bases, with 11 bases left between them. Germline CDR1 reads MDHEN; CDR2 reads SYDVKM. The source material was CD8+ T cells from blood, sampled before the fourth cycle of nivolumab. This TCR was sampled from a human donor with classical Hodgkin lymphoma. The chain has TRBV28 and TRBJ2-1, with D hard to call. CDR3 sequence (DNA): TGTGCCAGCAGTAGGCGGAACGTTGAGCAGTTCTTC. Translated, it gives CASSRRNVEQFF.